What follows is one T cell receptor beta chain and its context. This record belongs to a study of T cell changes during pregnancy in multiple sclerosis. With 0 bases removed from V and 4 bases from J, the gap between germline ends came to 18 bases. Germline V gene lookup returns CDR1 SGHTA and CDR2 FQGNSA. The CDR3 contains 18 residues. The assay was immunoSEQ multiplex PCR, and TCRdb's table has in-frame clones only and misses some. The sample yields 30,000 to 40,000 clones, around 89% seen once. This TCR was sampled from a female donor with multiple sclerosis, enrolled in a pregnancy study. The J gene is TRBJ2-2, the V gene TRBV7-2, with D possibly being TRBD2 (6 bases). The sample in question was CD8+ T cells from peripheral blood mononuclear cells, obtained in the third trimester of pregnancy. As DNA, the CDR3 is TGTGCCAGCAGCTTAGCAGATATTAGGGAGGTTGTCACCGGGGAGCTGTTTTTT. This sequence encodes CASSLADIREVVTGELFF.